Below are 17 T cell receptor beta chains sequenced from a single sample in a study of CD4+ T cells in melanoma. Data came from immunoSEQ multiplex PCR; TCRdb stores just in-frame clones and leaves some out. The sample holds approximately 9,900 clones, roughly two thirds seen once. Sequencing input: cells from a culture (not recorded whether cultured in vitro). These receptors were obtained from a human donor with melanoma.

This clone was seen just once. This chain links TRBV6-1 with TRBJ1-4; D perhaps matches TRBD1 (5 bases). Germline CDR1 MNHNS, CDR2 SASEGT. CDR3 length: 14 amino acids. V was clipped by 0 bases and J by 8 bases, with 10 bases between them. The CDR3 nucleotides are TGTGCCAGCAGTGAAGCGGGGGTACTGGAAAAACTGTTTTTT. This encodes CASSEAGVLEKLFF.

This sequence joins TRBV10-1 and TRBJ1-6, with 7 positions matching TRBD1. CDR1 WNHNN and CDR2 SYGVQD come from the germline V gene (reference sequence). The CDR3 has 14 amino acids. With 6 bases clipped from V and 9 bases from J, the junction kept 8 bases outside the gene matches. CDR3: CASSRDRNGSPLHF. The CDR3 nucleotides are TGCGCCAGCAGCCGGGACAGAAACGGTTCACCCCTCCACTTT.

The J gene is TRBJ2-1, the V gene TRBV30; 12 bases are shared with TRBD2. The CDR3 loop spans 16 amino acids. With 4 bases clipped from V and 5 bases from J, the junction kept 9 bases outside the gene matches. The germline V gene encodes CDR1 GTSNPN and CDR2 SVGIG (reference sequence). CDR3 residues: CAWNLAGGPVNNEQFF. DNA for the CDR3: TGTGCCTGGAACCTAGCGGGGGGGCCCGTCAACAATGAGCAGTTCTTC.

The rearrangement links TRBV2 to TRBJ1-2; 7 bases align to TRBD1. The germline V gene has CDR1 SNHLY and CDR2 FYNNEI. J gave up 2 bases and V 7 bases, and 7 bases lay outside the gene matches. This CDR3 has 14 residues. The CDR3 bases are TGTGCCAGCAAAACCAGGGGGTCCAACTATGGCTACACCTTC. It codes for CASKTRGSNYGYTF.

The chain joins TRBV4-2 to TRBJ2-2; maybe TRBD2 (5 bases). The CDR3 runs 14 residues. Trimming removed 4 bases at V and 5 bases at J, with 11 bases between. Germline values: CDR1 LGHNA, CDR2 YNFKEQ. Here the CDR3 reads CASSPRTGTGELFF. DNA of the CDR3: TGTGCCAGCAGCCCGAGGACGGGGACCGGGGAGCTGTTTTTT.

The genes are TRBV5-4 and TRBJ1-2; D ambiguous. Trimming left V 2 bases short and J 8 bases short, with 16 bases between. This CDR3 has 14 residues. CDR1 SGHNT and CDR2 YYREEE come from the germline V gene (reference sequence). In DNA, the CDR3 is TGTGCCAGCAGCTTTGATCCGGTTTCGAGCGGCTACACCTTC. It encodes CASSFDPVSSGYTF. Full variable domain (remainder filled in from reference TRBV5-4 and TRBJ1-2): ETGVTQSPTHLIKTRGQQVTLRCSSQSGHNTVSWYQQALGQGPQFIFQYYREEENGRGNFPPRFSGLQFPNYSSELNVNALELDDSALYLCASSFDPVSSGYTFGSGTRLTVV.

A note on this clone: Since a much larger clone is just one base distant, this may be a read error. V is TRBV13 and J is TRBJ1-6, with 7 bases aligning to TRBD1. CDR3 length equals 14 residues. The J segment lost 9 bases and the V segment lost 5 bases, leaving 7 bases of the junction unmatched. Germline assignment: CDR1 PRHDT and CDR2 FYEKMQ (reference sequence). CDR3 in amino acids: CASSGGTEFSPLHF. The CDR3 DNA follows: TGTGCCAGCAGCGGCGGGACAGAGTTTTCACCCCTCCACTTT.

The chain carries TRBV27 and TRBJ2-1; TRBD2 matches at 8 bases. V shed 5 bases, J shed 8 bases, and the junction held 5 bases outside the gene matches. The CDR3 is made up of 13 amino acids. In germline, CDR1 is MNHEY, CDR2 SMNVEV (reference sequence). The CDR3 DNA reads TGTGCCAGCAGTATCGGGGGGGCCTATGAGCAGTTCTTC. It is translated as CASSIGGAYEQFF.

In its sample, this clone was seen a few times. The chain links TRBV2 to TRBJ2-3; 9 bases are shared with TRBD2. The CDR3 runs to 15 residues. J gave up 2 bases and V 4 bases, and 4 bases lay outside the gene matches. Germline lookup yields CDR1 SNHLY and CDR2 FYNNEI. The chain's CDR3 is CASSGTSVATDTQYF. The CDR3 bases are TGTGCCAGCAGTGGGACTAGCGTTGCCACAGATACGCAGTATTTT. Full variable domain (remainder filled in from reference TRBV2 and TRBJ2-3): EPEVTQTPSHQVTQMGQEVILRCVPISNHLYFYWYRQILGQKVEFLVSFYNNEISEKSEIFDDQFSVERPDGSNFTLKIRSTKLEDSAMYFCASSGTSVATDTQYFGPGTRLTVL.

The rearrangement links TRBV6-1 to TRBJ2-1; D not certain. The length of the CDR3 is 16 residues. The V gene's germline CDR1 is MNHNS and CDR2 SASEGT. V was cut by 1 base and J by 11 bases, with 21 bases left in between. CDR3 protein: CASSEEGRFPSGKQFF. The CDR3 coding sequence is TGTGCCAGCAGTGAAGAGGGTCGGTTCCCGTCTGGTAAGCAGTTCTTC.

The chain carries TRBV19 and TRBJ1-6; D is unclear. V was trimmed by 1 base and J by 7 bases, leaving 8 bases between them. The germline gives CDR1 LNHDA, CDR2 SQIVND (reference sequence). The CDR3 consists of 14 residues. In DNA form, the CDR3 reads TGTGCCAGTAGTATAGGGGCCGCCAATTCACCCCTCCACTTT. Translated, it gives CASSIGAANSPLHF.

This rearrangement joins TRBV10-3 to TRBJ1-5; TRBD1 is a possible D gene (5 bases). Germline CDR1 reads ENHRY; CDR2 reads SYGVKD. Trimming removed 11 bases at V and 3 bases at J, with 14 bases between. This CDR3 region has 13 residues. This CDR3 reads CAANRDANQPQHF. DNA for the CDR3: TGTGCCGCGAACCGGGACGCCAATCAGCCCCAGCATTTT.

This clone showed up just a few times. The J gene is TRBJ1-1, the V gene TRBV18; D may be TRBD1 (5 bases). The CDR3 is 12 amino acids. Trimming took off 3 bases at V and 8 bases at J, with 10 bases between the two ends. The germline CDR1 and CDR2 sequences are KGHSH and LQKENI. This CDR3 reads CASSPSREEAFF. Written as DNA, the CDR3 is TGTGCCAGCTCACCCTCCAGGGAGGAAGCTTTCTTT. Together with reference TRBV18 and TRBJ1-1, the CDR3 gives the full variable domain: NAGVMQNPRHLVRRRGQEARLRCSPMKGHSHVYWYRQLPEEGLKFMVYLQKENIIDESGMPKERFSAEFPKEGPSILRIQQVVRGDSAAYFCASSPSREEAFFGQGTRLTVV.

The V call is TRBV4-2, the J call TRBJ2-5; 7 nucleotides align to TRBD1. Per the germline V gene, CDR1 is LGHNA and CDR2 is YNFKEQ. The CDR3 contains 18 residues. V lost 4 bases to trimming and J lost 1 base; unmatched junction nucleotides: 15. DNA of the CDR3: TGTGCCAGCAGCCTCCTCCCTAGGGGGCCCGTCTTCCAAGAGACCCAGTACTTC. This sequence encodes CASSLLPRGPVFQETQYF.

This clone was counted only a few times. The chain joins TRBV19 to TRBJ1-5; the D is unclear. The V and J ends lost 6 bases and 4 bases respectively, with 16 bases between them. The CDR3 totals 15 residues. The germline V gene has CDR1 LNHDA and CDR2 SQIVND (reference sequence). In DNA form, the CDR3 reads TGTGCCAGTAGCCATGCCCCAAAGGAGAATCAGCCCCAGCATTTT. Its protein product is CASSHAPKENQPQHF.

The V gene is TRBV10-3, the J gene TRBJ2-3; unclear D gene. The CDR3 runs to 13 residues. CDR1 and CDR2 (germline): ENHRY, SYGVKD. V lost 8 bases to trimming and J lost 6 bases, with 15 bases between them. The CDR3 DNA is TGTGCCATCCGGAGTCCCCCCGGGGATACGCAGTATTTT. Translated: CAIRSPPGDTQYF.

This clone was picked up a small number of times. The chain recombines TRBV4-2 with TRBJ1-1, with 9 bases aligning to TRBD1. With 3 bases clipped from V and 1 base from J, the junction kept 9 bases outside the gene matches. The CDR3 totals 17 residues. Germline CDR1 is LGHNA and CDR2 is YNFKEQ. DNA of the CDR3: TGTGCCAGCAGCCAGGGCCGTACAGGGGGCAGGAACACTGAAGCTTTCTTT. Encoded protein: CASSQGRTGGRNTEAFF.